Presented here are 25 T cell receptor beta chains from one specimen sequenced in a study of T cell repertoires in cytomegalovirus infection. In TCRdb, the reads were re-called with MiXCR into one record per CDR3 protein. Of roughly 630,000 distinct CDR3 sequences detected, roughly a quarter appear once; the ten largest clones hold 8%. The sample consisted of CD8+ T cells from PBMCs. The receptors were sampled from a human donor in good health (CMV status not recorded). Some clones in this sample may be carry-over from other donors' samples.

In regard to this clonotype: A clone one base away is much larger, so this may be a read error. The V call is TRBV9, the J call TRBJ2-3; 9 bases agree with TRBD1. Unmatched junction bases numbered 3, after V lost 3 bases and J lost 1 base. CDR1 and CDR2 from the germline V gene are SGDLS and YYNGEE. The CDR3 spans 15 residues. CDR3 protein: CASSAGDRGTDTQYF. DNA of the CDR3: TGTGCCAGCAGCGCCGGGGACAGGGGCACAGATACGCAGTATTTT.

This clonotype appeared many times. This sequence joins TRBV7-6 and TRBJ2-2; no clear D gene. Trimming left V 4 bases short and J 10 bases short, with 7 bases between. CDR3 length: 11 residues. The V gene's germline CDR1 is SGHVS and CDR2 FNYEAQ. CDR3 amino acids: CASSSSLELFF. The DNA for the CDR3 is TGTGCCAGCAGCTCGTCCCTGGAGCTGTTTTTT.

This clonotype was seen many times. The rearrangement uses TRBV7-9 and TRBJ1-2; D is ambiguous. CDR1 and CDR2 from the germline V gene are SEHNR and FQNEAQ (reference sequence). CDR3 size: 14 residues. Trimming left V 5 bases short and J 5 bases short, with 15 bases between. Here the CDR3 reads CASSPPVQRYGYTF. The CDR3 bases are TGTGCCAGCAGCCCACCGGTCCAACGGTATGGCTACACCTTC. Supplemented by reference TRBV7-9 and TRBJ1-2, the full variable domain reads DTGVSQNPRHKITKRGQNVTFRCDPISEHNRLYWYRQTLGQGPEFLTYFQNEAQLEKSRLLSDRFSAERPKGSFSTLEIQRTEQGDSAMYLCASSPPVQRYGYTFGSGTRLTVV.

This clonotype showed up many times. The V call is TRBV12-5, the J call TRBJ2-1; no clear D gene. Trimming pared 0 bases from V and 14 bases from J, leaving 14 bases between. This CDR3 is 13 amino acids long. Germline assignment: CDR1 LGHNT and CDR2 FRNRAP. The chain's CDR3 is CASGLVLNKLKFF. CDR3 nucleotide sequence: TGTGCTAGTGGTTTGGTACTGAACAAATTGAAGTTCTTC.

This clonotype occurred a few times. The DNA for the CDR3 is TGCGCCAGCAGAAGGGAGGGGGCCACAGATACGCAGTATTTT. This gives the protein CASRREGATDTQYF. The chain recombines TRBV5-1 with TRBJ2-3; D is possibly TRBD1 or TRBD2 (7 bases each). Trimming pared 5 bases from V and 2 bases from J, leaving 12 bases between. Germline CDR1 SGHRS, CDR2 YFSETQ. There are 14 residues in the CDR3.

V usage is TRBV28 and J usage is TRBJ1-1; 7 bases are a match to TRBD1. With 10 bases clipped from V and 6 bases from J, the junction kept 11 bases outside the gene matches. The CDR3 has 13 amino acids. The germline V gene has CDR1 MDHEN and CDR2 SYDVKM. CDR3 coding DNA: TGTGCCACCCGACAGGGTACGCTCGCTGAAGCTTTCTTT. Its translation is CATRQGTLAEAFF.

This clonotype came up a few times. The DNA of the CDR3 is TGTGCCAGCAGTGACAGGCCCGGGGAGCTGTTTTTT. Translation: CASSDRPGELFF. The chain combines TRBV2 with TRBJ2-2; unclear D gene. Germline CDR1 is SNHLY and CDR2 is FYNNEI. Trimming shortened V by 3 bases and J by 6 bases, and 5 bases separated the two germline ends. This CDR3 comprises 12 residues. Full variable domain (outside the CDR3, taken from reference TRBV2 and TRBJ2-2): EPEVTQTPSHQVTQMGQEVILRCVPISNHLYFYWYRQILGQKVEFLVSFYNNEISEKSEIFDDQFSVERPDGSNFTLKIRSTKLEDSAMYFCASSDRPGELFFGEGSRLTVL.

This clonotype has a handful of counts. This sequence joins TRBV27 and TRBJ2-5; D is possibly TRBD2 (6 bases). Trimming left V 3 bases short and J 2 bases short, with 16 bases between. The CDR3 loop spans 16 amino acids. Germline CDR1 is MNHEY and CDR2 is SMNVEV (reference sequence). CDR3 in amino acids: CASSFVPGLPQETQYF. DNA of the CDR3: TGTGCCAGCAGTTTCGTTCCGGGACTCCCACAAGAGACCCAGTACTTC.

This rearrangement joins TRBV28 to TRBJ1-2; D is unresolved. V lost 1 base to trimming and J lost 8 bases, with 17 bases between them. Germline assignment: CDR1 MDHEN and CDR2 SYDVKM. This CDR3 spans 15 amino acids. CDR3 coding DNA: TGTGCCAGCAGTTTATCTCGGACGGTGCGAGGGGGCTACACCTTC. As protein: CASSLSRTVRGGYTF.

In this sample, this clonotype turned up many times. This chain joins TRBV7-2 and TRBJ1-2, with D uncertain. The V end was cut by 3 bases, the J end by 4 bases, with 3 bases between. The germline V gene encodes CDR1 SGHTA and CDR2 FQGNSA. There are 11 residues in the CDR3. The CDR3: CASSFGYGYTF. CDR3 sequence (DNA): TGTGCCAGCAGCTTCGGCTATGGCTACACCTTC.

V and J are TRBV20-1 and TRBJ2-2; possible D gene TRBD1, 6 bases. The CDR3 extends over 14 amino acids. V was cut by 7 bases and J by 6 bases, with 18 bases left in between. Germline V gene lookup returns CDR1 DFQATT and CDR2 SNEGSKA (reference sequence). The CDR3 sequence: CSVYPATGPGELFF. The CDR3 bases are TGCAGTGTTTACCCCGCCACAGGGCCCGGGGAGCTGTTTTTT.

This CDR3 is CSASSGEDNEQFF. The CDR3 coding sequence is TGCAGTGCTTCTAGCGGGGAGGACAATGAGCAGTTCTTC. V and J are TRBV20-1 and TRBJ2-1; 9 bases fit TRBD2. The CDR3 is 13 residues long. Germline V gene lookup returns CDR1 DFQATT and CDR2 SNEGSKA (reference sequence). J gave up 5 bases and V 5 bases, and 4 bases lay outside the gene matches.

This clonotype was picked up many times. The chain joins TRBV6-1 to TRBJ2-1; D might be TRBD2 (5 bases). This CDR3 contains 15 residues. Germline lookup yields CDR1 MNHNS and CDR2 SASEGT. The ends were cut back, 1 base at V and 4 bases at J, with 11 bases in the middle. CDR3 in amino acids: CASSEGGPVYNEQFF. The CDR3 nucleotides read TGTGCCAGCAGTGAAGGAGGGCCCGTTTACAATGAGCAGTTCTTC.

This clonotype was counted only a few times. CDR3: CASRPWGDYTEAFF. The CDR3 nucleotides are TGTGCCAGCAGGCCCTGGGGAGACTACACTGAAGCTTTCTTT. The gene calls are TRBV6-2 or TRBV6-3 and TRBJ1-1; D is unresolved. Trimming took 6 bases from V and 3 from J, leaving 14 bases between them. Germline V CDR1 and CDR2: MNHEY, SVGEGT. The CDR3 runs to 14 residues.

V is TRBV2 and J is TRBJ2-7; TRBD1 matches 8 bases. V trimming: 6 bases; J trimming: 0 bases; junction bases outside the gene matches: 7. The CDR3 runs to 15 residues. CDR1 is SNHLY, CDR2 FYNNEI, per germline. This CDR3 reads CASRNGQGISYEQYF. The CDR3 nucleotides are TGTGCCAGCAGAAACGGACAGGGTATCTCCTACGAGCAGTACTTC.

The V call is TRBV12-5, the J call TRBJ1-2; D is perhaps TRBD1 (6 bases). The V gene lost 3 bases and the J gene lost 2 bases, with 13 bases spanning the gap. The CDR3 consists of 15 residues. Per germline, CDR1 LGHNT and CDR2 FRNRAP. CDR3: CASGLPLRGNYGYTF. CDR3 nucleotides: TGTGCTAGTGGTTTACCCCTCAGGGGCAACTATGGCTACACCTTC.

This chain connects TRBV20-1 to TRBJ1-2; possibly TRBD1 for D (6 bases). V lost 6 bases and J 4 bases, leaving 18 bases between the germline ends. The CDR3 sequence is 14 residues long. In germline, CDR1 is DFQATT, CDR2 SNEGSKA (reference sequence). The CDR3 loop is CSAPTFRGTYGYTF. The CDR3 DNA follows: TGCAGTGCCCCCACATTCAGGGGCACCTATGGCTACACCTTC.

The chain couples TRBV27 to TRBJ2-2, with D possibly TRBD1 on 5 matching bases. V was clipped by 6 bases and J by 4 bases, with 15 bases between them. Looked up from germline, CDR1 is MNHEY and CDR2 is SMNVEV (reference sequence). The CDR3 loop spans 15 amino acids. The CDR3: CASSPSPGITGELFF. CDR3 nucleotide sequence: TGTGCCAGCAGCCCCTCCCCAGGGATCACCGGGGAGCTGTTTTTT.

This clonotype was picked up a small number of times. The CDR3 is CSAERDSSYEQYV. The CDR3 nucleotides are TGCAGTGCTGAACGGGACAGCTCCTACGAGCAGTACGTC. The chain couples TRBV20-1 to TRBJ2-7; 7 bases are a match to TRBD1. The CDR3 has 13 amino acids. Germline trimming cut 5 bases from V and 0 bases from J; bases unmatched to any gene: 4. Germline values: CDR1 DFQATT, CDR2 SNEGSKA (reference sequence).

This clonotype was recorded at least ten times. The chain combines TRBV25-1 with TRBJ2-3; the D is unclear. CDR1 MGHDK and CDR2 SYGVNS come from the germline V gene. The CDR3 has 10 amino acids. Between the trimmed V and J ends, which lost 5 bases and 6 bases, there was a span of 3 bases. The CDR3 loop reads CASSYDTQYF. CDR3 in DNA: TGTGCCAGCAGTTATGATACGCAGTATTTT. Drawing the rest from reference TRBV25-1 and TRBJ2-3, the complete variable domain is EADIYQTPRYLVIGTGKKITLECSQTMGHDKMYWYQQDPGMELHLIHYSYGVNSTEKGDLSSESTVSRIRTEHFPLTLESARPSHTSQYLCASSYDTQYFGPGTRLTVL.

Turning to this clonotype: A much larger clone differs from this one at a single base, so this may be a read error. As DNA, the CDR3 is TGTGCCAGCAGCTCCCTTACCCGGGAAACTTTCTTT. It yields the protein CASSSLTRETFF. The genes are TRBV7-2 and TRBJ1-1; D remains unclear. The CDR3 is 12 amino acids. V was cut by 4 bases and J by 12 bases, with 15 bases left in between. The V gene's germline CDR1 is SGHTA and CDR2 FQGNSA.

This chain joins TRBV7-9 and TRBJ1-1; D call uncertain. CDR1 and CDR2 from the germline V gene are SEHNR and FQNEAQ (reference sequence). The CDR3 is 14 residues long. V dropped 6 bases and J dropped 1 base, with 12 bases sitting between them. The CDR3 protein is CASRHPSGNTEAFF. The DNA of the CDR3 is TGTGCCAGCAGACACCCGTCAGGGAACACTGAAGCTTTCTTT. The full variable domain, in which reference TRBV7-9 and TRBJ1-1 provide the parts outside the CDR3, is DTGVSQNPRHKITKRGQNVTFRCDPISEHNRLYWYRQTLGQGPEFLTYFQNEAQLEKSRLLSDRFSAERPKGSFSTLEIQRTEQGDSAMYLCASRHPSGNTEAFFGQGTRLTVV.

The table lists this clonotype with a few counts. This chain connects TRBV19 to TRBJ2-1; 8 bases match TRBD1. This CDR3 spans 15 amino acids. CDR1 LNHDA and CDR2 SQIVND come from the germline V gene (reference sequence). J lost 5 bases, V lost 2 bases, and 5 bases had no gene match. The CDR3 loop is CASSILRDRNNEQFF. DNA for the CDR3: TGTGCCAGTAGTATACTCCGGGACAGGAACAATGAGCAGTTCTTC.

The chain uses TRBV5-5 and TRBJ1-5, with a possible D match to TRBD1 (5 bases). Germline V lookup: CDR1 SGHKS, CDR2 YYEKEE (reference sequence). The CDR3 runs 15 residues. Deletions cut 4 bases from V and 4 bases from J, with 15 bases between. For the CDR3, the DNA is TGTGCCAGCAGCCGAACCGGGACGACGAATCAGCCCCAGCATTTT. It yields the protein CASSRTGTTNQPQHF.

The chain joins TRBV5-4 to TRBJ1-6, with a tentative D call TRBD1 (5 bases). Between the trimmed V and J ends, which lost 3 bases and 7 bases, there was a span of 20 bases. The V gene's germline CDR1 is SGHNT and CDR2 YYREEE (reference sequence). This CDR3 comprises 17 residues. The CDR3 spells CASSSPGLAFSNSPLHF. In nucleotides, the CDR3 is TGTGCCAGCAGCTCGCCGGGGCTGGCGTTCTCGAATTCACCCCTCCACTTT.